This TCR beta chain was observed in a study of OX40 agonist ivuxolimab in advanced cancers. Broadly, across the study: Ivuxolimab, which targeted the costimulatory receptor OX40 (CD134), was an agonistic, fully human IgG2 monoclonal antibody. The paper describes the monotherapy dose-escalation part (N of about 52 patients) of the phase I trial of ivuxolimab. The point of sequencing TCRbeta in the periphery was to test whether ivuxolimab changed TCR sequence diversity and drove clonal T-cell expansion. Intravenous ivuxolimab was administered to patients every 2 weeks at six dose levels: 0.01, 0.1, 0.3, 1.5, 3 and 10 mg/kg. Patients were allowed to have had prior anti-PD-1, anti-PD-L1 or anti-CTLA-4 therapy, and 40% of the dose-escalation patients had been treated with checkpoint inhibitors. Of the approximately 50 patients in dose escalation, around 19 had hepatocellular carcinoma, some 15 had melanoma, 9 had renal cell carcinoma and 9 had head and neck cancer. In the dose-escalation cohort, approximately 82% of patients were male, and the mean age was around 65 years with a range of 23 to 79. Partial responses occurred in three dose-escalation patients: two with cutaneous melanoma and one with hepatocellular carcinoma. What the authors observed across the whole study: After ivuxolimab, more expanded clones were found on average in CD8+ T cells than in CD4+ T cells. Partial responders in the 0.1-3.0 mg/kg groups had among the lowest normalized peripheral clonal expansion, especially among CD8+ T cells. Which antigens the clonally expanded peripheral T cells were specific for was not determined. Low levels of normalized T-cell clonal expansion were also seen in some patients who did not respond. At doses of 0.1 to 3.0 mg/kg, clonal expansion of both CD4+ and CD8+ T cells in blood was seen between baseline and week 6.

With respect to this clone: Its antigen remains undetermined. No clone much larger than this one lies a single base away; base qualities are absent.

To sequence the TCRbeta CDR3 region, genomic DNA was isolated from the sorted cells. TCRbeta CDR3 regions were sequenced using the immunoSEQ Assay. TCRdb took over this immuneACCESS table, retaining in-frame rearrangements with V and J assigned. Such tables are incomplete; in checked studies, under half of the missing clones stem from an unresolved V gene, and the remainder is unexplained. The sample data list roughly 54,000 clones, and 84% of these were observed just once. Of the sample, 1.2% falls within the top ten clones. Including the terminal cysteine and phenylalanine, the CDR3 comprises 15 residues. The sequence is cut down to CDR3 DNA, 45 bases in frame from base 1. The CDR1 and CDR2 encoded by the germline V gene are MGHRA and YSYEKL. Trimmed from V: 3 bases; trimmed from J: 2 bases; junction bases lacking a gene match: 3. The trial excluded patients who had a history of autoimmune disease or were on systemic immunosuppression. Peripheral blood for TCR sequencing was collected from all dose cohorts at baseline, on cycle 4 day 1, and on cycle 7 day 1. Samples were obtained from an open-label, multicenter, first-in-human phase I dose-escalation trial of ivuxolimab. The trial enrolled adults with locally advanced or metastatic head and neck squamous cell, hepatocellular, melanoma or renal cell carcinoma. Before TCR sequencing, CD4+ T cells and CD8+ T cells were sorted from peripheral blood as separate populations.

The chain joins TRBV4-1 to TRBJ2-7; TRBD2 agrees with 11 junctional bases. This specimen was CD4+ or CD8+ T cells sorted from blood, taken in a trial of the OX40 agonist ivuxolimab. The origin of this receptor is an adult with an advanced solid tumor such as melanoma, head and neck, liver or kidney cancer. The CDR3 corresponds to CASSHPTSGAYEQYF. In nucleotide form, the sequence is TGCGCCAGCAGCCACCCGACTAGCGGGGCCTACGAGCAGTACTTC.